This entry lists 16 T cell receptor beta chains sequenced from one sample in a study of T cells after yellow fever vaccination (dated by TCRdb to between 2018 and 2021). Receptors were amplified or captured by 5' RACE. The run used an Illumina HiSeq 2500. The raw public data were reprocessed by TCRdb itself: fastp quality trimming at Q25, MiXCR clonotype calling, in-frame beta chains only. When rows share a CDR3 protein, they turn into one entry using the most common DNA and genes. The sample table shows around 100,000 distinct CDR3 sequences, and 7% to 8.5% are seen once. 25% of the sample is taken by the ten largest. The meaning of the sample's treatment or condition label: live attenuated yellow fever vaccine strain. Material: CD8+ T cells sorted from PBMCs, obtained 45 days after the yellow fever booster vaccination. The receptor source for this set is a young man who received the YFV17D yellow fever vaccine.

The CDR3 coding sequence is TGTGCCAGCAGCGTATGGGGGCCCGGGGAGCTGTTTTTT. This encodes CASSVWGPGELFF. The chain employs TRBV9 and TRBJ2-2; possibly TRBD1 for D (6 bases). Per germline, CDR1 SGDLS and CDR2 YYNGEE. V was shortened by 1 base and J by 6 bases, with 7 bases between the two germline ends. This CDR3 contains 13 residues.

Comments on this clonotype: A much larger clonotype is one base distant, so this may be a read error. The chain has TRBV28 and TRBJ2-3; the D gene is possibly TRBD2 (6 bases). The CDR3 contains 16 residues. Between the trimmed V and J ends, which lost 5 bases and 2 bases, there was a span of 17 bases. CDR1 and CDR2 from the germline V gene are MDHEN and SYDVKM. The chain's CDR3 is CASSAGGVYTTDTQYF. CDR3 DNA sequence: TGTGCCAGCAGTGCCGGCGGGGTTTATACCACAGATACGCAGTATTTT.

Ten or more counts support this clonotype. The chain couples TRBV5-1 to TRBJ2-2, with D possibly TRBD2 on 5 matching bases. Trimming took off 6 bases at V and 6 bases at J, with 18 bases between the two ends. Per germline, CDR1 SGHRS and CDR2 YFSETQ. The CDR3 spans 15 residues. The CDR3 DNA is TGCGCCAGCAAAAGGTACAACCAGGAGGCCGGGGAGCTGTTTTTT. This encodes CASKRYNQEAGELFF.

This clonotype was observed at least ten times. The chain joins TRBV5-6 to TRBJ2-7; perhaps TRBD2 as D (5 bases). Germline V gives CDR1 SGHDT, CDR2 YYEEEE. V was cut by 3 bases and J by 3 bases, with 10 bases left in between. The CDR3 consists of 13 residues. The DNA for the CDR3 is TGTGCCAGCAGCTACAGCGGCGTCTACGAGCAGTACTTC. It codes for CASSYSGVYEQYF.

This clonotype was recorded at least ten times. The genes are TRBV6-5 and TRBJ2-3; D ambiguous. This CDR3 contains 13 residues. Germline V lookup: CDR1 MNHEY, CDR2 SVGAGI. V lost 0 bases, J lost 2 bases, and 3 bases lay in between. The CDR3 region is CASSYSITDTQYF. The CDR3 nucleotides are TGTGCCAGCAGTTACTCCATCACAGATACGCAGTATTTT.

The rearrangement uses TRBV7-8 and TRBJ2-1; D is undetermined. The CDR3 runs to 12 residues. The V end lost 8 bases, the J end lost 10 bases, and 15 bases lay between the germline ends. Germline V gene data show CDR1 as SGHVS and CDR2 as FQNEAQ. The CDR3 loop is CASSEVVVEQFF. The CDR3 DNA follows: TGTGCCAGCTCCGAGGTAGTGGTGGAGCAGTTCTTC.

This clonotype was counted at least ten times. The chain couples TRBV27 to TRBJ2-2; D uncertain. Germline V lookup: CDR1 MNHEY, CDR2 SMNVEV (reference sequence). The CDR3 covers 15 residues. Trimming pared 2 bases from V and 2 bases from J, leaving 9 bases between. Here the CDR3 DNA reads TGTGCCAGCAGTTTAGGCGGAGCCAACACCGGGGAGCTGTTTTTT. Its protein product is CASSLGGANTGELFF.

In its sample, this clonotype was seen a few times. The chain carries TRBV11-2 and TRBJ2-3; D is unresolved. V lost 6 bases and J lost 4, with 11 bases in between. In germline, CDR1 is SGHAT, CDR2 FQNNGV. This CDR3 is 13 amino acids long. This CDR3 is CASSRAWADTQYF. The CDR3 region has the DNA TGTGCCAGCAGTCGAGCTTGGGCAGATACGCAGTATTTT.

This clonotype was picked up a small number of times. The chain uses TRBV7-6 and TRBJ2-7, with 9 bases aligning to TRBD1. The germline V gene encodes CDR1 SGHVS and CDR2 FNYEAQ. The CDR3 spans 14 residues. V was clipped by 5 bases and J by 4 bases; unmatched bases: 6. The CDR3 here is CASSPDRGYYEQYF. CDR3 nucleotides: TGTGCCAGCAGCCCCGACAGGGGGTATTACGAGCAGTACTTC.

This clonotype was seen only a few times. The chain uses TRBV25-1 and TRBJ2-3; either TRBD1 or TRBD2 may supply D (5 bases each). The CDR3 is 14 residues long. Trimming cost V 4 bases and J 6 bases, with 14 bases left between them. Germline lookup yields CDR1 MGHDK and CDR2 SYGVNS. The CDR3 bases are TGTGCCAGCAGTGTTGGGGGAGTAGCCGATACGCAGTATTTT. It yields the protein CASSVGGVADTQYF.

This clonotype was picked up many times. V gene TRBV12-3 or TRBV12-4 combines with J gene TRBJ2-7; D may be TRBD2 (5 bases). The CDR3 spans 13 residues. Trimming cost V 2 bases and J 6 bases, with 11 bases left between them. CDR3 nucleotide sequence: TGTGCCAGCAGTTTATCACTAGTTGTCGAGCAGTACTTC. This encodes CASSLSLVVEQYF.

There are many counts of this clonotype. The gene calls are TRBV12-3 or TRBV12-4 and TRBJ2-3; 10 positions match TRBD2. The J segment lost 6 bases and the V segment lost 0 bases, leaving 6 bases of the junction unmatched. This CDR3 comprises 16 residues. The CDR3, as DNA: TGTGCCAGCAGTTTAGCGGGGACTAGCGCGACGGATACGCAGTATTTT. It codes for CASSLAGTSATDTQYF.

The sample holds many counts of this clonotype. The chain is built from TRBV6-2 or TRBV6-3 and TRBJ2-5; 11 positions match TRBD2. The germline V gene has CDR1 MNHEY and CDR2 SVGEGT. V gave up 7 bases and J gave up 5 bases; unmatched junction bases: 12. The CDR3 covers 16 residues. The CDR3 DNA reads as TGTGCCAGCAAGAATGCACTAGCGGGAGATTTGGAGACCCAGTACTTC. Its protein product is CASKNALAGDLETQYF.

This clonotype was counted many times. The V gene is TRBV20-1, the J gene TRBJ2-1, with D maybe TRBD2 (5 bases). Trimming pared 3 bases from V and 6 bases from J, leaving 18 bases between. Germline CDR1 and CDR2: DFQATT and SNEGSKA (reference sequence). The CDR3 length is 15 residues. DNA for the CDR3: TGCAGTGCTAGCAGCCCTACTAGTCAGGTCAATGAGCAGTTCTTC. Its translation: CSASSPTSQVNEQFF.

Many counts were recorded for this clonotype. This sequence joins TRBV7-7 and TRBJ2-1, with unresolved D. The V gene lost 5 bases and the J gene lost 0 bases, with 14 bases spanning the gap. This CDR3 region has 16 residues. Looked up from germline, CDR1 is SSHAT and CDR2 is FNYEAQ (reference sequence). As DNA, the CDR3 is TGTGCCAGCAGCAGCGAACTCCTAAGCTCCTACAATGAGCAGTTCTTC. This translates into CASSSELLSSYNEQFF.

This clonotype has at least ten counts. The chain employs TRBV4-2 and TRBJ2-3; 10 bases line up with TRBD2. Trimming took 0 bases from V and 2 from J; bases not matched to a gene: 5. Germline CDR1 reads LGHNA; CDR2 reads YNFKEQ. This CDR3 has 17 residues. CDR3 in amino acids: CASSQDRGLADTDTQYF. CDR3 in DNA: TGTGCCAGCAGCCAAGATAGAGGACTAGCGGACACAGATACGCAGTATTTT.